This T cell receptor beta chain was identified during a study of radiotherapy plus CTLA-4 blockade in lung cancer. Generated by immunoSEQ multiplex PCR, the TCRdb table keeps only in-frame clones and is missing some. The sample contains some 67,000 clones, around 69% of which appear only once. This CDR3 comprises 14 residues. V was trimmed by 3 bases and J by 4 bases, leaving 13 bases between them. The germline CDR1 and CDR2 sequences are SGDLS and YYNGEE. The sequence was obtained from a human donor with non-small cell lung cancer whose response to radiotherapy plus ipilimumab could not be evaluated. Some clones in this sample may be carry-over from other donors' samples. The chain joins TRBV9 to TRBJ1-2, with D possibly being TRBD1 (6 bases). The sample consisted of peripheral blood, taken from a patient treated with radiotherapy plus ipilimumab. Here the CDR3 DNA reads TGTGCCAGCAGCGCTACGACAGGTGGCTATGGCTACACCTTC. Translated, it gives CASSATTGGYGYTF.